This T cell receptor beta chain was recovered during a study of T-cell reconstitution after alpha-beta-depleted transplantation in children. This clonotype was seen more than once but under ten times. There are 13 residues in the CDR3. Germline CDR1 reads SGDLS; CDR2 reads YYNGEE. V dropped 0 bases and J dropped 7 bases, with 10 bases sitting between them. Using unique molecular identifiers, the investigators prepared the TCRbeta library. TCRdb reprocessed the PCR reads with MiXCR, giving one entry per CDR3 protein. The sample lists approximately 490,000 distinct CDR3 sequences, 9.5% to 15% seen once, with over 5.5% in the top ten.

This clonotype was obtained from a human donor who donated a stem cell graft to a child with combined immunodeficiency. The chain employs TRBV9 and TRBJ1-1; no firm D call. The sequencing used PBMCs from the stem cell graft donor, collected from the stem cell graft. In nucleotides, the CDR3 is TGTGCCAGCAGCGTAGGTCTTAGTGGTGAAGCTTTCTTT. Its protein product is CASSVGLSGEAFF. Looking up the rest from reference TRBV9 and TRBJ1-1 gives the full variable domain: DSGVTQTPKHLITATGQRVTLRCSPRSGDLSVYWYQQSLDQGLQFLIQYYNGEERAKGNILERFSAQQFPDLHSELNLSSLELGDSALYFCASSVGLSGEAFFGQGTRLTVV.